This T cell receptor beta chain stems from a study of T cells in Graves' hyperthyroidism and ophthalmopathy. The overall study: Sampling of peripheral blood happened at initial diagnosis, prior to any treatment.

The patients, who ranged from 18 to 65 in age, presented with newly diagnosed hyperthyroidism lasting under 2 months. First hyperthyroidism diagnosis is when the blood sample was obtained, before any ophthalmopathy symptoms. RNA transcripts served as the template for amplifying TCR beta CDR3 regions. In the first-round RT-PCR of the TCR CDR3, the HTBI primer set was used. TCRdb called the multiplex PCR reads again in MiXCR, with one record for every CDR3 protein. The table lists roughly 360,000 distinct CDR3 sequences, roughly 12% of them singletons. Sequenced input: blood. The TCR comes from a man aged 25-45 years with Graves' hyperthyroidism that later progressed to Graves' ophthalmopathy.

The CDR3 DNA reads as TGCGCCAGCAGCCAAGATGTTCCCGGCTGGGGATTGGATACGCAGTATTTT. Residues: CASSQDVPGWGLDTQYF. The J gene is TRBJ2-3, the V gene TRBV4-1; D call uncertain. Germline CDR1 MGHRA, CDR2 YSYEKL. V was shortened by 0 bases and J by 6 bases, with 19 bases between the two germline ends. The CDR3 has 17 amino acids.